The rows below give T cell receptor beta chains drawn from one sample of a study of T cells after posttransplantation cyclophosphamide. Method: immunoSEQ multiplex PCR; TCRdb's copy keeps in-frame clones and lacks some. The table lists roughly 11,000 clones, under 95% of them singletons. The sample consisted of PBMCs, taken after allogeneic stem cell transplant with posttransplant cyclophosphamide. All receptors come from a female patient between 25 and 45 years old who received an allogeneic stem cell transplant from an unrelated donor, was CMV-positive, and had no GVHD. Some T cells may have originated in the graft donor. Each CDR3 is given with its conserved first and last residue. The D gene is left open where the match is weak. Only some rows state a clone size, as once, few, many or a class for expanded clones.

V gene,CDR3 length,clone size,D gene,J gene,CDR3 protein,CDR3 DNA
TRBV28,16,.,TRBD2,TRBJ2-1,CASRARTSGEPNEQFF,TGTGCCAGCAGGGCACGGACTAGCGGGGAACCAAATGAGCAGTTCTTC
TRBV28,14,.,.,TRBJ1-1,CASSLYRRNTEAFF,TGTGCCAGCAGTTTGTACAGGCGGAACACTGAAGCTTTCTTT
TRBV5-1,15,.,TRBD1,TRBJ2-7,CASSFSPGQTYEQYF,TGCGCCAGCAGCTTCTCACCGGGACAGACCTACGAGCAGTACTTC
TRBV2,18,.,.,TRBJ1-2,CASSEQVRGNRRNYGYTF,TGTGCCAGCAGTGAACAAGTTCGCGGGAACAGACGTAACTATGGCTACACCTTC
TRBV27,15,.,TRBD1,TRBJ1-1,CASSFLTGAYTEAFF,TGTGCCAGCAGTTTCCTTACAGGGGCTTACACTGAAGCTTTCTTT
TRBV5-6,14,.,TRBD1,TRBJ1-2,CASSMTGGGYGYTF,TGTGCCAGCAGCATGACAGGGGGCGGATATGGCTACACCTTC
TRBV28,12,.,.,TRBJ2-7,CASRLGGSEQYF,TGTGCCAGCAGACTGGGAGGCTCCGAGCAGTACTTC
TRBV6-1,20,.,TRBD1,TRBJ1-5,CASSEALQGATSGGNQPQHF,TGTGCCAGCAGTGAAGCGCTCCAGGGGGCGACGTCGGGTGGCAATCAGCCCCAGCATTTT
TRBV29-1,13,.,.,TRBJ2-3,CSVSGVAPDTQYF,TGCAGCGTTTCAGGGGTTGCTCCAGATACGCAGTATTTT
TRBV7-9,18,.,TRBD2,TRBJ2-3,CASSLGATSGAHTDTQYF,TGTGCCAGCAGCTTAGGGGCGACTAGCGGGGCCCACACAGATACGCAGTATTTT
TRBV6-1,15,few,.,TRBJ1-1,CASSDLRAGQTEAFF,TGTGCCAGCAGTGATCTCCGGGCAGGGCAGACTGAAGCTTTCTTT
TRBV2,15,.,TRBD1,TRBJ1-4,CASTRDRGEGVKLFF,TGTGCCAGCACCCGGGACAGGGGAGAGGGGGTAAAACTGTTTTTT
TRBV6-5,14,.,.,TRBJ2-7,CASSYPGRDYEQYF,TGTGCCAGCAGTTACCCAGGCAGGGACTACGAGCAGTACTTC
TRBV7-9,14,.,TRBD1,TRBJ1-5,CASSDNSGGGPQHF,TGTGCCAGCAGCGATAATTCAGGGGGCGGGCCCCAGCATTTT
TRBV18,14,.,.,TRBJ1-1,CASSPLREGTEAFF,TGTGCCAGCTCACCACTCAGGGAAGGCACTGAAGCTTTCTTT
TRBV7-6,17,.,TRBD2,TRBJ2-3,CASSPLAGGLRTDTQYF,TGTGCCAGCAGCCCGTTGGCGGGGGGCCTTCGCACAGATACGCAGTATTTT
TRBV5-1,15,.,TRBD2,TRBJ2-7,CASSKGLAETYEQYF,TGCGCCAGCAGCAAAGGACTAGCGGAGACCTACGAGCAGTACTTC
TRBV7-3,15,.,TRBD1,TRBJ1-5,CASSLTGQGSQPQHF,TGTGCCAGCAGCTTAACAGGACAGGGTAGCCAGCCCCAGCATTTT
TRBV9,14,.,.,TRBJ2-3,CASSVDPSTDTQYF,TGTGCCAGCAGCGTAGATCCTAGCACAGATACGCAGTATTTT
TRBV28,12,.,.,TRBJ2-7,CASISGPYEQYF,TGTGCCAGCATATCCGGTCCCTACGAGCAGTACTTC
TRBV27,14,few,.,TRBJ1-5,CASSYDRLRQPQHF,TGTGCCAGCAGTTACGACAGGTTGAGGCAGCCCCAGCATTTT
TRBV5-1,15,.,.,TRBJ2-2,CASSPGTKNTGELFF,TGCGCCAGCAGCCCCGGGACAAAGAACACCGGGGAGCTGTTTTTT
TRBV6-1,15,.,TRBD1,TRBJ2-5,CASSSSQGYQETQYF,TGTGCCAGCAGCTCCTCACAGGGGTACCAAGAGACCCAGTACTTC
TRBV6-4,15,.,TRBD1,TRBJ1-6,CASSDGDSTSSPLHF,TGTGCCAGCAGTGACGGGGACAGTACATCTTCACCCCTCCACTTT
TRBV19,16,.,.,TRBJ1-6,CASSIARQSWNSPLHF,TGTGCCAGTAGTATTGCCCGACAGAGTTGGAATTCACCCCTCCACTTT
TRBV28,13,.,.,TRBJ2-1,CASREGGSNEQFF,TGTGCCAGCAGGGAGGGAGGTTCCAATGAGCAGTTCTTC
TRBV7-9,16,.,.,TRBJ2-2,CASSLETLLGTGELFF,TGTGCCAGCAGCTTAGAGACTCTACTCGGCACCGGGGAGCTGTTTTTT
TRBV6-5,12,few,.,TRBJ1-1,CASSQTGFEAFF,TGTGCCAGCAGCCAAACAGGGTTCGAAGCTTTCTTT
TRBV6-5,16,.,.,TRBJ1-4,CASRFGKVRGREKLFF,TGTGCCAGCCGTTTCGGGAAGGTCCGGGGGAGAGAAAAACTGTTTTTT
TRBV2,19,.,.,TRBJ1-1,CASSEPVWLAASSNTEAFF,TGTGCCAGCAGTGAACCCGTCTGGCTTGCCGCTAGTTCGAACACTGAAGCTTTCTTT
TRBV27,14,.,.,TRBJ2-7,CASSLRGVVYEQYF,TGTGCCAGCAGTCTCAGGGGTGTAGTGTACGAGCAGTACTTC
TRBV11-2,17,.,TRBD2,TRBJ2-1,CASSSRGRGGSDNEQFF,TGTGCCAGCAGCTCCCGGGGGCGGGGGGGGTCGGACAATGAGCAGTTCTTC
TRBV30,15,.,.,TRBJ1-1,CAWESLNSGLAEAFF,TGTGCCTGGGAGAGCCTAAATTCAGGGTTGGCTGAAGCTTTCTTT
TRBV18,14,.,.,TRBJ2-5,CASSPAAYQETQYF,TGTGCCAGCTCACCAGCAGCGTACCAAGAGACCCAGTACTTC
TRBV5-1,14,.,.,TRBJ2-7,CASSLVRYSYEQYF,TGCGCCAGCAGCTTGGTTCGGTACTCCTACGAGCAGTACTTC
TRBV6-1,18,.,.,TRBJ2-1,CASSGQAYRTPGYNEQFF,TGTGCCAGCAGTGGTCAAGCATACAGAACCCCGGGGTACAATGAGCAGTTCTTC
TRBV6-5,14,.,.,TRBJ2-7,CASSATGGSYEQYF,TGTGCCAGCAGTGCTACAGGTGGCTCCTACGAGCAGTACTTC
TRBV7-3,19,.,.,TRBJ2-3,CASSLISRGGPQSTDTQYF,TGTGCCAGCAGCTTAATCAGTAGAGGGGGACCTCAGAGCACAGATACGCAGTATTTT
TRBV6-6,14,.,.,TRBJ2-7,CASSQSGHNYEQYF,TGTGCCAGCAGTCAGTCGGGACATAACTACGAGCAGTACTTC
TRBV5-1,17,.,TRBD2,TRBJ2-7,CASSLIAGGGLTYEQYF,TGCGCCAGCAGCTTAATAGCGGGAGGGGGTTTGACCTACGAGCAGTACTTC
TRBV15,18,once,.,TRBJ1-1,CATSRDAAGNLGDTEAFF,TGTGCCACCAGCAGAGATGCGGCCGGGAATCTAGGCGACACTGAAGCTTTCTTT
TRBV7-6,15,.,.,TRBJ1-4,CASSLVGGKDEKLFF,TGTGCCAGCAGCTTAGTTGGGGGCAAAGATGAAAAACTGTTTTTT
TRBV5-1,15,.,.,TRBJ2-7,CASSLANGGWGEQYF,TGCGCCAGCAGCTTGGCCAATGGGGGCTGGGGCGAGCAGTACTTC
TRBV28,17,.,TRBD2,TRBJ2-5,CASSPTQTSGRRETQYF,TGTGCCAGCAGTCCCACCCAGACTAGCGGGAGGAGGGAGACCCAGTACTTC